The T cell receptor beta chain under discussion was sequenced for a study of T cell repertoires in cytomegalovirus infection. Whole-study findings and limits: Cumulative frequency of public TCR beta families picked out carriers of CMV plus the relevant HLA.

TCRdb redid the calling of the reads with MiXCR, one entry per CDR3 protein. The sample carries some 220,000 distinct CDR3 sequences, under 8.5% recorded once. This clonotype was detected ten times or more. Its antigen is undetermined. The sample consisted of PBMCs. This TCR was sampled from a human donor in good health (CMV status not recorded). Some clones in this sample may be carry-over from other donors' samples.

CDR3: CASRDGQSYNYGYTF. Written as DNA, the CDR3 is TGTGCCAGCAGGGACGGACAGAGTTATAACTATGGCTACACCTTC. This chain joins TRBV12-3 or TRBV12-4 and TRBJ1-2, with D possibly being TRBD1 (6 bases). V was trimmed by 6 bases and J by 1 base, leaving 15 bases between them. CDR3 length: 15 residues.